A single sample is the source of the 7 T cell receptor beta chains below, sequenced in a study of T-cell memory formation after mild COVID-19 (dated by TCRdb to the early 2020s). Library method: 5' RACE. Sequenced on an Illumina NovaSeq 6000. TCRdb trimmed the raw reads at Q25, called clones with MiXCR and kept productive beta chains. Merged by CDR3 protein, the rows form single entries marked with the most common genes and DNA. Within this sample are about 560,000 distinct CDR3 sequences, with about 20% of them counted one time only. The top ten hold approximately 8.4% of the sample. Sequenced: PBMCs or a T cell subset sorted from them (not recorded which). The receptor source for this set is an adult woman who had mild COVID-19 (a few samples of this study predate the infection). The sample titles of this study are shuffled in the database, so cell type and time point are left out; the donor was told from shared clones.

The chain joins TRBV6-5 to TRBJ2-3, with unresolved D. Trimming removed 8 bases from V and 9 bases from J, with 21 bases in between. The CDR3 is made up of 14 amino acids. Germline loops: CDR1 MNHEY, CDR2 SVGAGI. CDR3 DNA: TGTGCCAGCGGAGCCGAAATGGGCGGAAGGACGCAGTATTTT. Translated, it gives CASGAEMGGRTQYF.

In this sample, this clonotype turned up a few times. V gene TRBV12-3 or TRBV12-4 combines with J gene TRBJ2-7, with D possibly being TRBD2 (6 bases). CDR3 length: 14 amino acids. Trimming cost V 4 bases and J 4 bases, with 14 bases left between them. The CDR3 protein is CASSYTDGTYEQYF. As DNA, the CDR3 is TGTGCCAGCAGTTATACGGACGGGACTTACGAGCAGTACTTC.

A few counts support this clonotype. V and J are TRBV12-3 or TRBV12-4 and TRBJ1-2; no clear D gene. The CDR3 has 14 residues. Trimming took off 6 bases at V and 0 bases at J, with 11 bases between the two ends. CDR3 in DNA: TGTGCCAGCAGGCGAGGACTTTCTAACTATGGCTACACCTTC. Amino acid sequence: CASRRGLSNYGYTF.

A few counts support this clonotype. The chain recombines TRBV21-1 with TRBJ1-1; the D call of TRBD1 is as the table states it, not checked on the DNA. TRBV21-1 is recorded as a pseudogene. The CDR3 loop spans 14 amino acids. CDR3 sequence reads: CASSRGQGVSEAFF. Here the CDR3 DNA reads TGTGCCAGCAGCAGAGGACAGGGGGTTTCTGAAGCTTTCTTT.

This clonotype was counted between two and nine times. This rearrangement joins TRBV30 to TRBJ1-5; 8 bases agree with TRBD1. V was clipped by 2 bases and J by 4 bases; unmatched bases: 7. The CDR3 consists of 15 residues. Germline V gene sequence: CDR1 GTSNPN, CDR2 SVGIG (reference sequence). CDR3 bases: TGTGCCTGGAGTCCTGGGACAGGAGGTAATCAGCCCCAGCATTTT. Its protein is CAWSPGTGGNQPQHF. Based on the CDR3 plus reference TRBV30 and TRBJ1-5, the full variable domain is SQTIHQWPATLVQPVGSPLSLECTVEGTSNPNLYWYRQAAGRGLQLLFYSVGIGQISSEVPQNLSASRPQDRQFILSSKKLLLSDSGFYLCAWSPGTGGNQPQHFGDGTRLSIL.

The chain couples TRBV2 to TRBJ2-2; the match to TRBD2 covers 12 bases. CDR1 and CDR2 (germline): SNHLY, FYNNEI. Trimming cost V 6 bases and J 5 bases; bases outside gene matches: 4. This CDR3 is 15 amino acids long. CDR3 sequence (DNA): TGTGCCAGCAGGGACCTAGCGGGAGGGACCGGGGAGCTGTTTTTT. This sequence encodes CASRDLAGGTGELFF.

This clonotype showed up just a few times. V usage is TRBV7-3 and J usage is TRBJ2-3, with TRBD2 matching 7 bases. This CDR3 has 14 residues. Per the germline V gene, CDR1 is SGHTA and CDR2 is FQGTGA. The J segment lost 4 bases and the V segment lost 5 bases, leaving 6 bases of the junction unmatched. The CDR3 sequence is CASSQGLVPDTQYF. The CDR3 nucleotides read TGTGCCAGCAGCCAAGGACTAGTGCCAGATACGCAGTATTTT.